These 28 T cell receptor beta chains were sequenced from one sample in a study of blood T cell repertoires in COVID-19. Some clones are missing from TCRdb's copy, which holds only in-frame ones; the method was immunoSEQ multiplex PCR. In the table there are some 110,000 clones, 91% of which are singletons. Sequencing was performed on peripheral blood. The receptors shown here come from a human donor in a cohort sampled during active COVID-19.

The rearrangement uses TRBV12-5 and TRBJ2-3; 10 nucleotides line up with TRBD2. CDR3 length equals 17 residues. Germline V lookup: CDR1 LGHNT, CDR2 FRNRAP. J lost 1 base, V lost 4 bases, and 8 bases had no gene match. The CDR3 nucleotides read TGTGCTAGTGGTTCTACATTAAGCGGGGGGGGCACAGATACGCAGTATTTT. This codes for CASGSTLSGGGTDTQYF. Combining the CDR3 with reference TRBV12-5 and TRBJ2-3 gives the whole variable domain DARVTQTPRHKVTEMGQEVTMRCQPILGHNTVFWYRQTMMQGLELLAYFRNRAPLDDSGMPKDRFSAEMPDATLATLKIQPSEPRDSAVYFCASGSTLSGGGTDTQYFGPGTRLTVL.

The chain recombines TRBV5-1 with TRBJ2-1, with 8 bases identical to TRBD2. V lost 4 bases, J lost 6 bases, and 9 bases stayed unmatched. CDR1 and CDR2 from the germline V gene are SGHRS and YFSETQ. The length of the CDR3 is 15 residues. CDR3 residues: CASSRTAGVPNEQFF. CDR3 coding DNA: TGCGCCAGCAGCAGGACAGCGGGAGTCCCCAATGAGCAGTTCTTC.

The chain links TRBV4-2 to TRBJ2-1; D perhaps matches TRBD2 (5 bases). The germline V gene has CDR1 LGHNA and CDR2 YNFKEQ. CDR3 length: 15 residues. V was cut by 0 bases and J by 7 bases, with 13 bases left in between. The CDR3 reads CASSQDRGRSNEQFF. The DNA of the CDR3 is TGTGCCAGCAGCCAAGATCGAGGGAGATCGAATGAGCAGTTCTTC.

This chain uses TRBV27 with TRBJ2-3; 7 bases align to TRBD2. Germline-derived CDR1 and CDR2 are MNHEY and SMNVEV (reference sequence). The CDR3 covers 13 residues. V shed 6 bases, J shed 3 bases, and the junction held 3 bases outside the gene matches. CDR3: CASRSGGTDTQYF. Here the CDR3 DNA reads TGTGCCAGCAGATCGGGGGGAACAGATACGCAGTATTTT.

The J gene is TRBJ1-5, the V gene TRBV5-8, with a possible D match to TRBD1 (6 bases). The CDR3 sequence is 15 residues long. The V gene lost 4 bases and the J gene lost 3 bases, with 14 bases spanning the gap. Germline V CDR1 and CDR2: SGHTS, YDEGEE. The CDR3 nucleotides read TGTGCCAGCAGCCTCACAGGGTCCCTCAATCAGCCCCAGCATTTT. It translates to CASSLTGSLNQPQHF.

The count of this clone is one. The genes are TRBV15 and TRBJ2-3; 10 bases align to TRBD1. The junction had 6 bases not matched to a gene; V was cut back by 4 bases and J by 2 bases. Germline V gene lookup returns CDR1 LNHNV and CDR2 YYDKDF (reference sequence). The length of the CDR3 is 16 residues. CDR3 sequence: CATSKDRGWVTDTQYF. In DNA form, the CDR3 reads TGTGCCACCAGCAAGGACAGGGGGTGGGTCACAGATACGCAGTATTTT.

V and J are TRBV28 and TRBJ1-6, with a tentative D call TRBD1 (5 bases). This CDR3 region has 13 residues. Trimming removed 5 bases at V and 8 bases at J, with 10 bases between. From germline, CDR1 is MDHEN and CDR2 SYDVKM. The CDR3 region is CASSGGVYSPLHF. CDR3 sequence (DNA): TGTGCCAGCAGTGGAGGGGTATATTCACCCCTCCACTTT.

The V call is TRBV4-3, the J call TRBJ1-1; 8 positions match TRBD1. With V trimmed by 4 bases and J by 4 bases, 5 bases remained unmatched. The CDR3 is 14 residues long. Germline V gene data show CDR1 as LGHNA and CDR2 as YSLEER. The CDR3 sequence: CASSLGQGGTEAFF. The CDR3 DNA is TGCGCCAGCAGCCTCGGACAGGGAGGCACTGAAGCTTTCTTT.

The rearrangement links TRBV5-1 to TRBJ2-7, with D unresolved. Germline assignment: CDR1 SGHRS and CDR2 YFSETQ. The CDR3 has 17 residues. V was cut by 4 bases and J by 6 bases, with 26 bases left in between. CDR3 sequence: CASSPTGGLTLSGEQYF. Written as DNA, the CDR3 is TGCGCCAGCAGCCCCACCGGTGGTCTCACCCTCTCGGGCGAGCAGTACTTC.

V and J are TRBV5-5 and TRBJ2-7, with D possibly being TRBD1 (5 bases). CDR1 and CDR2 from the germline V gene are SGHKS and YYEKEE (reference sequence). Trimming cost V 3 bases and J 2 bases, with 15 bases left between them. The CDR3 spans 15 residues. The CDR3 spells CASSSTNRYAYEQYF. The DNA of the CDR3 is TGTGCCAGCAGCTCAACTAACAGGTATGCCTACGAGCAGTACTTC. Full variable domain (missing parts from reference TRBV5-5 and TRBJ2-7): DAGVTQSPTHLIKTRGQQVTLRCSPISGHKSVSWYQQVLGQGPQFIFQYYEKEERGRGNFPDRFSARQFPNYSSELNVNALLLGDSALYLCASSSTNRYAYEQYFGPGTRLTVT.

The chain recombines TRBV28 with TRBJ2-7; possible D gene TRBD1, 6 bases. There are 15 residues in the CDR3. V was pared by 6 bases and J by 5 bases, with 20 bases between. The V gene's germline CDR1 is MDHEN and CDR2 SYDVKM. In DNA form, the CDR3 reads TGTGCCAGCAGCATACCACCCCCCAGGGGAAACGAGCAGTACTTC. It translates to CASSIPPPRGNEQYF.

The CDR3 loop is CASSVSRGTASGANVLTF. The CDR3 region has the DNA TGTGCCAGCAGCGTATCAAGGGGGACGGCCTCTGGGGCCAACGTCCTGACTTTC. The rearrangement uses TRBV7-2 and TRBJ2-6, with a weak D call TRBD1 (6 bases). The germline CDR1 and CDR2 sequences are SGHTA and FQGNSA. Trimming removed 5 bases at V and 0 bases at J, with 17 bases between. The CDR3 consists of 18 residues.

This rearrangement joins TRBV3-1 (or the pseudogene TRBV3-2) to TRBJ1-3, with TRBD1 matching 12 bases. This CDR3 is 18 amino acids long. Germline CDR1 is LGHDT and CDR2 is YNNKEL (reference sequence). V shed 1 base and J 1 base; nucleotides not matched to a gene: 5. The CDR3 region is CASSQGWDRGRSGNTIYF. The CDR3 nucleotides read TGTGCCAGCAGCCAAGGTTGGGACAGGGGGCGTTCTGGAAACACCATATATTTT.

This clone was recorded only once. V is TRBV5-5 and J is TRBJ2-7; TRBD1 matches 7 bases. J gave up 2 bases and V 4 bases, and 9 bases lay outside the gene matches. The CDR3 totals 15 residues. Looked up from germline, CDR1 is SGHKS and CDR2 is YYEKEE (reference sequence). The CDR3 reads CASSRAGTDAYEQYF. The CDR3 DNA follows: TGTGCCAGCAGCCGCGCCGGGACAGATGCCTACGAGCAGTACTTC.

V gene TRBV4-2 combines with J gene TRBJ1-3; the D is unclear. Trimming stripped 1 base from V and 3 bases from J, with 10 bases between. CDR3 length equals 15 residues. Per germline, CDR1 LGHNA and CDR2 YNFKEQ. In DNA form, the CDR3 reads TGTGCCAGCAGCCAAGTGGGAGAAGGTGGAAACACCATATATTTT. It specifies CASSQVGEGGNTIYF.

The chain uses TRBV6-5 and TRBJ2-7; 7 nucleotides align to TRBD1. V was pared by 6 bases and J by 0 bases, with 5 bases of the junction left unmatched. The CDR3 covers 14 residues. The germline V gene has CDR1 MNHEY and CDR2 SVGAGI. CDR3 DNA sequence: TGTGCCAGCAGACCGACAGGGACCTCCTACGAGCAGTACTTC. This gives the protein CASRPTGTSYEQYF.

In this sample, this clone turned up once. This chain uses TRBV7-2 with TRBJ1-5; the D gene is possibly TRBD1 (6 bases). Germline loops: CDR1 SGHTA, CDR2 FQGNSA. The V end was cut by 3 bases, the J end by 4 bases, with 13 bases between. The CDR3 runs to 15 residues. This CDR3 reads CASSLLDRTNQPQHF. Here the CDR3 DNA reads TGTGCCAGCAGCTTGCTGGACAGAACAAATCAGCCCCAGCATTTT.

The chain uses TRBV19 and TRBJ2-3, with 7 bases aligning to TRBD1. The CDR3 length is 14 residues. Losses at the gene ends were 6 bases for V and 6 bases for J; bases not matched to a gene: 9. Germline CDR1 reads LNHDA; CDR2 reads SQIVND (reference sequence). CDR3 nucleotides: TGTGCCAGTAGCCCGGACAGGCTGGGGGATACGCAGTATTTT. Its translation is CASSPDRLGDTQYF.

The chain recombines TRBV6-5 with TRBJ2-2; D possibly corresponds to TRBD2 (5 bases). CDR1 is MNHEY, CDR2 SVGAGI, per germline. Trimming removed 2 bases from V and 6 bases from J, with 13 bases in between. This CDR3 spans 15 amino acids. The CDR3 coding sequence is TGTGCCAGCAGTTACAAGGACTCATGGGCCGGGGAGCTGTTTTTT. This translates into CASSYKDSWAGELFF.

The J gene is TRBJ1-5, the V gene TRBV2, with TRBD1 matching over 10 bases. This CDR3 is built from 14 residues. Germline lookup yields CDR1 SNHLY and CDR2 FYNNEI. The V gene end was trimmed by 6 bases and the J gene end by 4 bases; junction bases not matched to a gene: 3. CDR3 sequence (DNA): TGTGCCAGCAGAGGACAGGGGGATAATCAGCCCCAGCATTTT. Encoded protein: CASRGQGDNQPQHF.

This chain connects TRBV20-1 to TRBJ2-1; 8 positions match TRBD2. The CDR3 extends over 14 amino acids. The junction had 8 bases not matched to a gene; V was cut back by 3 bases and J by 7 bases. The germline gives CDR1 DFQATT, CDR2 SNEGSKA (reference sequence). The CDR3, as DNA: TGCAGTGCTAGTACAGCGGGAGAGGGGAATGAGCAGTTCTTC. It encodes CSASTAGEGNEQFF.

The chain joins TRBV19 to TRBJ1-4; a possible D gene is TRBD1 (6 bases). The germline gives CDR1 LNHDA, CDR2 SQIVND (reference sequence). This CDR3 comprises 15 residues. Trimming stripped 0 bases from V and 7 bases from J, with 12 bases between. The CDR3 is CASSIDTGWGEKLFF. The CDR3, as DNA: TGTGCCAGTAGTATAGATACAGGGTGGGGTGAAAAACTGTTTTTT.

Written as DNA, the CDR3 is TGTGCCAGCAGTTCCAGGACAGGGAGTGCCGAGCAGTACTTC. Its protein is CASSSRTGSAEQYF. The chain employs TRBV27 and TRBJ2-7, with TRBD1 matching 8 bases. This CDR3 is 14 amino acids long. The V gene end was trimmed by 4 bases and the J gene end by 6 bases; junction bases not matched to a gene: 8. The germline V gene encodes CDR1 MNHEY and CDR2 SMNVEV (reference sequence).

V is TRBV3-1 (or the pseudogene TRBV3-2) and J is TRBJ2-7; no clear D gene. Trimming left V 4 bases short and J 3 bases short, with 16 bases between. Germline V gives CDR1 LGHDT, CDR2 YNNKEL (reference sequence). The CDR3 extends over 15 amino acids. The CDR3 loop reads CASSPLAGLIYEQYF. The CDR3 nucleotides read TGTGCCAGCAGCCCCCTCGCTGGGCTTATCTACGAGCAGTACTTC.

This sequence joins TRBV19 and TRBJ2-2, with 10 bases matching TRBD2. The V gene end was trimmed by 1 base and the J gene end by 0 bases; junction bases not matched to a gene: 5. CDR1 LNHDA and CDR2 SQIVND come from the germline V gene (reference sequence). This CDR3 region has 18 residues. CDR3 protein: CASSIVASGGANTGELFF. The CDR3 DNA sequence: TGTGCCAGTAGTATAGTGGCTAGCGGGGGAGCGAACACCGGGGAGCTGTTTTTT. Combining the CDR3 with reference TRBV19 and TRBJ2-2 gives the whole variable domain DGGITQSPKYLFRKEGQNVTLSCEQNLNHDAMYWYRQDPGQGLRLIYYSQIVNDFQKGDIAEGYSVSREKKESFPLTVTSAQKNPTAFYLCASSIVASGGANTGELFFGEGSRLTVL.

The chain carries TRBV10-2 and TRBJ2-1; D uncertain. V was pared by 7 bases and J by 6 bases, with 16 bases between. This CDR3 region has 14 residues. Germline CDR1 is WSHSY and CDR2 is SAAADI. Here the CDR3 reads CASKPSPLLNEQFF. The CDR3 DNA reads TGCGCCAGCAAACCGTCGCCCTTACTCAATGAGCAGTTCTTC.

The rearrangement uses TRBV4-3 and TRBJ1-4; 7 bases match TRBD1. V shed 0 bases and J 7 bases; nucleotides not matched to a gene: 8. The CDR3 is 16 residues long. Germline V CDR1 and CDR2: LGHNA, YSLEER. Written as DNA, the CDR3 is TGCGCCAGCAGCCAAGAGTGGGGACAGTTTATTGAAAAACTGTTTTTT. It is translated as CASSQEWGQFIEKLFF.

The chain has TRBV7-3 and TRBJ2-1; possibly TRBD2 for D (6 bases). The CDR3 is made up of 14 amino acids. Deletions cut 5 bases from V and 8 bases from J, with 16 bases between. Germline V gene sequence: CDR1 SGHTA, CDR2 FQGTGA. The CDR3 protein is CASSPGTSTDEQFF. The CDR3 nucleotides read TGTGCCAGCAGCCCCGGTACTAGCACGGATGAGCAGTTCTTC.